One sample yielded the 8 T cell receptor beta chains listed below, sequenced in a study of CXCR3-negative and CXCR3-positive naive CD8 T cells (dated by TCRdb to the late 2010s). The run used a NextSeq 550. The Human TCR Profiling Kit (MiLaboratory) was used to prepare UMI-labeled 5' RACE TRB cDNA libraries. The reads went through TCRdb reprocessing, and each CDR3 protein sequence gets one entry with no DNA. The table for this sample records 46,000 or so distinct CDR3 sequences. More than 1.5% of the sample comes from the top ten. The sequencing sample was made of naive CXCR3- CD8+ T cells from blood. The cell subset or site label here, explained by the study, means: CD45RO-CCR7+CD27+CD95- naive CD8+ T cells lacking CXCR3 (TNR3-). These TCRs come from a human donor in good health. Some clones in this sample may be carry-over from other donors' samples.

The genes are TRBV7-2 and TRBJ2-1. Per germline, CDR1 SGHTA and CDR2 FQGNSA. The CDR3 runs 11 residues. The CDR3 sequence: CASSLFFEQFF.

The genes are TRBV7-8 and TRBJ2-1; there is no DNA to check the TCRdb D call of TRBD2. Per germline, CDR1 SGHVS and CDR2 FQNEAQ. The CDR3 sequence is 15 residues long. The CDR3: CASSVEGTSRNEQFF.

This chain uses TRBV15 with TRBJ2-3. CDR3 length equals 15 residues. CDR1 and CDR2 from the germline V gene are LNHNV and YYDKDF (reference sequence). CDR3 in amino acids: CATSRVLVSTDTQYF.

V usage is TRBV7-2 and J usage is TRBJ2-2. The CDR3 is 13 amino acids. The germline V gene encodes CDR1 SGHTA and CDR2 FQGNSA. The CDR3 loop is CASSLKNTGELFF.

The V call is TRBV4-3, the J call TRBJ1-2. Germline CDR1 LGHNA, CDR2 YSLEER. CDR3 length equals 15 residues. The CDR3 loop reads CASSQDRESNYGYTF.

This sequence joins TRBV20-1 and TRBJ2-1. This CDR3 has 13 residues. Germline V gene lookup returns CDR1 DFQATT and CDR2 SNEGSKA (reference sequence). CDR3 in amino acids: CSASGLGYNEQFF.

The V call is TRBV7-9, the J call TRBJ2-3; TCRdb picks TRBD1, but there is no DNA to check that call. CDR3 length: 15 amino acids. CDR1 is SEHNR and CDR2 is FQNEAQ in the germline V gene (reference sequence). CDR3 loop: CASSLAGATTDTQYF.

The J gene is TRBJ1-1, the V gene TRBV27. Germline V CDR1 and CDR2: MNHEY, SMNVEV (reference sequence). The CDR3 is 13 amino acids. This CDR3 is CASSEHRDTEAFF.